The 10 T cell receptor beta chains given below trace back to one sample, sequenced in a study of blood T cell repertoires in COVID-19. Libraries were prepared by immunoSEQ multiplex PCR; TCRdb keeps only in-frame clonotypes and omits some of them. The table shows 95,000 to 150,000 clones, with 85% occurring only once. Sequenced sample: peripheral blood. The receptors shown here come from a woman aged 80 or over with acute or convalescent COVID-19.

The chain couples TRBV6-6 to TRBJ2-7; no reliable D call. Trimming took off 6 bases at V and 5 bases at J, with 11 bases between the two ends. CDR1 is MNHNY, CDR2 SVGAGI, per germline (reference sequence). The CDR3 runs 12 residues. The CDR3 sequence is CASRENSHEQYF. DNA of the CDR3: TGTGCCAGCAGGGAAAACAGCCACGAGCAGTACTTC.

The gene calls are TRBV10-2 and TRBJ1-1; no clear D gene. Germline V CDR1 and CDR2: WSHSY, SAAADI. V shed 7 bases and J shed 2 bases, with 11 bases lying between them. This CDR3 is built from 13 residues. The CDR3, as DNA: TGCGCCAGCACTCCGGGAGGAAACACTGAAGCTTTCTTT. Its protein product is CASTPGGNTEAFF.

The V and J genes are TRBV2 and TRBJ2-5; the D is unclear. The V and J ends lost 5 bases and 7 bases respectively, with 8 bases between them. The CDR3 has 11 residues. In germline, CDR1 is SNHLY, CDR2 FYNNEI. The CDR3 region has the DNA TGTGCCAGCAGTAACACGGGGACCCAGTACTTC. It yields the protein CASSNTGTQYF. Full variable domain (rest looked up from reference TRBV2 and TRBJ2-5): EPEVTQTPSHQVTQMGQEVILRCVPISNHLYFYWYRQILGQKVEFLVSFYNNEISEKSEIFDDQFSVERPDGSNFTLKIRSTKLEDSAMYFCASSNTGTQYFGPGTRLLVL.

The chain has TRBV27 and TRBJ2-2; D ambiguous. The CDR3 sequence is 14 residues long. Germline V gene lookup returns CDR1 MNHEY and CDR2 SMNVEV (reference sequence). V shed 3 bases and J shed 1 base, with 6 bases lying between them. Here the CDR3 reads CASSFEVNTGELFF. CDR3 nucleotide sequence: TGTGCCAGCAGTTTCGAGGTGAACACCGGGGAGCTGTTTTTT.

The chain employs TRBV5-1 and TRBJ1-2, with D unresolved. Deletions cut 3 bases from V and 4 bases from J, with 16 bases between. This CDR3 spans 15 amino acids. Germline V gene lookup returns CDR1 SGHRS and CDR2 YFSETQ. The CDR3, as DNA: TGCGCCAGCAGCTCCTCGGGTCACCGTGGCTATGGCTACACCTTC. The encoded protein is CASSSSGHRGYGYTF. Together with reference TRBV5-1 and TRBJ1-2, the CDR3 gives the full variable domain: KAGVTQTPRYLIKTRGQQVTLSCSPISGHRSVSWYQQTPGQGLQFLFEYFSETQRNKGNFPGRFSGRQFSNSRSEMNVSTLELGDSALYLCASSSSGHRGYGYTFGSGTRLTVV.

This clone has only a few counts. This sequence joins TRBV6-5 and TRBJ1-2, with D uncertain. V lost 7 bases to trimming and J lost 4 bases, with 13 bases between them. The CDR3 runs to 13 residues. Germline V gene sequence: CDR1 MNHEY, CDR2 SVGAGI. CDR3 sequence: CASNLRRGYGYTF. The DNA for the CDR3 is TGTGCCAGCAACCTAAGACGGGGCTATGGCTACACCTTC.

The CDR3 DNA is TGTGCCAGCAGCCAAGATGGTGGGAGAGATACTGAAGCTTTCTTT. Translating it yields CASSQDGGRDTEAFF. This chain uses TRBV4-2 with TRBJ1-1; D gene ambiguous. Looked up from germline, CDR1 is LGHNA and CDR2 is YNFKEQ. Trimming took off 0 bases at V and 5 bases at J, with 13 bases between the two ends. CDR3 length: 15 residues.

Only one count was recorded for this clone. The chain recombines TRBV19 with TRBJ2-1, with a tentative D call TRBD2 (5 bases). The CDR3 sequence is 15 residues long. The germline V and J ends were trimmed by 6 bases and 0 bases, with 12 bases remaining between them. Per the germline V gene, CDR1 is LNHDA and CDR2 is SQIVND (reference sequence). The CDR3 region has the DNA TGTGCCAGTAGAACCGGGGTGAGCTCCTACAATGAGCAGTTCTTC. Translating it yields CASRTGVSSYNEQFF.

The gene calls are TRBV9 and TRBJ1-5; D may be TRBD1 (5 bases). The CDR3 sequence is 15 residues long. Germline CDR1 reads SGDLS; CDR2 reads YYNGEE. Trimming shortened V by 4 bases and J by 6 bases, and 17 bases separated the two germline ends. The CDR3 loop is CASSILGEVRQPQHF. The CDR3 DNA reads TGTGCCAGCAGCATCTTAGGGGAGGTACGTCAGCCCCAGCATTTT.

This clone was detected only once. The chain links TRBV4-1 to TRBJ1-1, with a possible D match to TRBD1 (6 bases). CDR1 and CDR2 from the germline V gene are MGHRA and YSYEKL. This CDR3 spans 18 amino acids. Trimming cost V 2 bases and J 2 bases, with 21 bases left between them. The CDR3 DNA follows: TGCGCCAGCAGCCAACCCTCGGGGGGGCGAAGTCAAAACACTGAAGCTTTCTTT. Translation gives CASSQPSGGRSQNTEAFF.